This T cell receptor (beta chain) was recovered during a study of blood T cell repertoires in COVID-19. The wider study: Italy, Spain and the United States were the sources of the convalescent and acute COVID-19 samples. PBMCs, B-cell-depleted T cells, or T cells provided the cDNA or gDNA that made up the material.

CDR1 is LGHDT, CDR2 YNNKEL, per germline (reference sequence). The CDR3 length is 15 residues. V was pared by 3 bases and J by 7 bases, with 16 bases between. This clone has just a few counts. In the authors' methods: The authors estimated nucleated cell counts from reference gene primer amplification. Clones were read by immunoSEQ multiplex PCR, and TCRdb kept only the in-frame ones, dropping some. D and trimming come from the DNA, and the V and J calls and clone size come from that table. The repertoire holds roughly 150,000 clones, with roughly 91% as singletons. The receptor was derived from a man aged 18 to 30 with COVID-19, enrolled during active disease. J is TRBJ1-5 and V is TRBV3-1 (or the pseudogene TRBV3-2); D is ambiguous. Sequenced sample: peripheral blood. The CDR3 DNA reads TGTGCCAGCAGCCAGCGGGCCAGCAGAGGCCAGCCCCAGCATTTT. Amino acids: CASSQRASRGQPQHF.